The clone carrying this TCR beta chain was recorded only once. No antigen is known for it. Within the sample, other DNA sequences also encode this same CDR3. This record comes from a study of T cell responses to AZD1222 COVID-19 vaccine. Turning to the study itself: The study pooled second doses at about 4 or about 12 weeks. Whole-study findings and limits: Repertoire sampling was restricted to post-peak T cell response timepoints. Females made up more of the donors, who were largely white British, and clonal diversity may have come out too low. Targeting of unmutated variant regions was reportedly seen in nearly half of spike-specific TCRs.

The CDR3 loop spans 14 amino acids. Per germline, CDR1 SGDLS and CDR2 YYNGEE. Germline trimming cut 0 bases from V and 1 base from J; bases unmatched to any gene: 1. The protocol was immunoSEQ multiplex PCR, while the TCRdb copy is restricted to in-frame clones and leaves out a portion. This sample yields some 96,000 clones, of which about 83% are seen a single time; around 15% belongs to the top ten. The sequence was obtained from an adult in good health. The V and J genes are TRBV9 and TRBJ2-7; TRBD1 matches at 7 bases. Sequencing used peripheral blood, obtained on day 0 of AZD1222 vaccination. The CDR3 nucleotides read TGTGCCAGCAGCGTAGGGGACAGTTCCTACGAGCAGTACTTC. It codes for CASSVGDSSYEQYF.